This TCR beta chain was obtained from a study of cytomegalovirus exposure and HLA in healthy donors. Study-wide findings and caveats: In the analysis, some V segments, TRBV6-2 and TRBV6-3 included, were excluded as indistinguishable. In a later analysis, TCR beta V- and J-gene trimming showed a link to a missense DCLRE1C variant.

With 60 Vbeta and 13 Jbeta primers, the PCR was carried out. Original data processing: Some 11 million shared chains were among the 80 million or so unique TCR beta chains that a later analysis counted. Data came from immunoSEQ multiplex PCR; TCRdb stores just in-frame clones and leaves some out. V and J calls and clone size are those listed in that table; D and trimming were worked out from the DNA. Of about 130,000 clones in the sample, roughly 84% are singletons; the top ten hold 2% to 3%. The germline CDR1 and CDR2 sequences are SGHDN and FVKESK. This CDR3 is built from 16 residues. V lost 0 bases to trimming and J lost 1 base, with 9 bases between them. This clone turned up a few times. As yet, its antigen is unknown.

The chain recombines TRBV14 with TRBJ1-4; the D gene is possibly TRBD1 (5 bases). This sequence was found in a man aged 45-65 years in good health and CMV-seronegative. The sample taken for sequencing was PBMCs. In DNA form, the CDR3 reads TGTGCCAGCAGCCAAGACCGGGGGGTAACTAATGAAAAACTGTTTTTT. It codes for CASSQDRGVTNEKLFF.